This T cell receptor (beta chain) was obtained from a study of T cells in Graves' hyperthyroidism and ophthalmopathy. This clonotype was seen repeatedly, ten times or more. TCR beta CDR3 regions were amplified from RNA. The HTBI primer set was used in a first-round RT-PCR of the TCR CDR3. A single record per CDR3 protein comes from TCRdb applying MiXCR to the multiplex PCR reads. The sample contains more than 300,000 distinct CDR3 sequences, roughly 15% of which appear only once. Isolation of PBMCs was performed on about 9.9 ml fresh peripheral blood. This receptor was obtained from a woman aged 25 to 45 with Graves' hyperthyroidism that later progressed to Graves' ophthalmopathy. The sample comprised blood.

CDR3 nucleotide sequence: TGTGCCAGCAGGTATACGGGAGTAGGGTACGAGCAGTACTTC. It yields the protein CASRYTGVGYEQYF. V gene TRBV27 combines with J gene TRBJ2-7, with D perhaps TRBD2 (6 bases). Trimming cost V 6 bases and J 4 bases, with 16 bases left between them. The length of the CDR3 is 14 residues. Germline V gives CDR1 MNHEY, CDR2 SMNVEV (reference sequence).